This entry lists 12 T cell receptor beta chains sequenced from one sample in a study of shared clonotypes between healthy human individuals. Produced via immunoSEQ multiplex PCR; TCRdb's table is partial and in-frame only. The sample includes 2 million to 2.5 million clones, approximately 95% of them seen just once. Sequenced input: naive CD4+ T cells sorted from blood. Subset in this sample: CD45RA+ positively selected. These TCRs come from a young man in good health.

This sequence joins TRBV2 and TRBJ2-1; tentatively, D is TRBD2 (5 bases). With 8 bases removed from V and 5 bases from J, the gap between germline ends came to 19 bases. The germline V gene has CDR1 SNHLY and CDR2 FYNNEI. This CDR3 has 15 amino acids. CDR3 nucleotide sequence: TGTGCCAGCGGACTTGGGCTCTCTACTAACAATGAGCAGTTCTTC. Its translation: CASGLGLSTNNEQFF.

V and J are TRBV6-1 and TRBJ1-5; D is uncertain. V dropped 2 bases and J dropped 9 bases, with 11 bases sitting between them. The CDR3 consists of 13 residues. Germline loops: CDR1 MNHNS, CDR2 SASEGT. The CDR3 region is CASSETARRPQHF. The CDR3 DNA follows: TGTGCCAGCAGTGAAACCGCTCGGAGGCCCCAGCATTTT.

V and J are TRBV10-3 and TRBJ2-3; TRBD2 agrees at 9 bases. Germline V gene lookup returns CDR1 ENHRY and CDR2 SYGVKD. V shed 6 bases and J 3 bases; nucleotides not matched to a gene: 4. The CDR3 sequence is 14 residues long. CDR3 DNA sequence: TGTGCCATCAGCTATAGCGGGAGTACAGATACGCAGTATTTT. Translated, it gives CAISYSGSTDTQYF.

About this clone itself: One end of the junction fails to match germline, which may point to a read error. The chain uses TRBV6-5 and TRBJ1-4; D gene uncertain. From germline, CDR1 is MNHEY and CDR2 SVGAGI. This CDR3 spans 15 amino acids. The CDR3 region has the DNA TGTGCCAGCAGTCACTCCCACCCAAGGAATGAAAAACTGTTTTTT. Translated: CASSHSHPRNEKLFF.

This clone has a single count. The chain uses TRBV5-5 and TRBJ2-3; 13 bases are shared with TRBD2. The CDR3 contains 18 residues. Germline V lookup: CDR1 SGHKS, CDR2 YYEKEE (reference sequence). After removal of 2 bases from V and 0 bases from J, the junction contained 6 bases not matched to a gene. CDR3 protein: CASSFGLAGAKSTDTQYF. The DNA of the CDR3 is TGTGCCAGCAGCTTTGGACTAGCGGGAGCGAAGAGCACAGATACGCAGTATTTT.

The chain couples TRBV7-9 to TRBJ2-7, with no clear D. The germline CDR1 and CDR2 sequences are SEHNR and FQNEAQ (reference sequence). Trimming cost V 5 bases and J 0 bases, with 14 bases left between them. This CDR3 contains 15 residues. The CDR3 loop is CASSPPVPVSYEQYF. In nucleotides, the CDR3 is TGTGCCAGCAGCCCCCCGGTTCCGGTCTCCTACGAGCAGTACTTC.

The chain joins TRBV11-2 to TRBJ2-2, with unresolved D. The V end was cut by 4 bases, the J end by 3 bases, with 18 bases between. CDR1 is SGHAT, CDR2 FQNNGV, per germline. CDR3 length equals 17 residues. The CDR3 here is CASSSGMSHADTGELFF. As DNA, the CDR3 is TGTGCCAGCAGCTCCGGCATGAGCCACGCCGACACCGGGGAGCTGTTTTTT.

The rearrangement uses TRBV6-1 and TRBJ2-7; possibly TRBD1 or TRBD2 for D (5 bases each). CDR1 is MNHNS, CDR2 SASEGT, per germline. The CDR3 length is 12 residues. V lost 8 bases, J lost 2 bases, and 10 bases lay in between. The CDR3 region is CASGDRPYEQYF. In nucleotides, the CDR3 is TGTGCCAGCGGGGACCGTCCCTACGAGCAGTACTTC.

The chain employs TRBV5-1 and TRBJ2-1; 8 bases agree with TRBD2. This CDR3 spans 16 amino acids. V lost 0 bases, J lost 6 bases, and 8 bases stayed unmatched. CDR1 is SGHRS and CDR2 is YFSETQ in the germline V gene. For the CDR3, the DNA is TGCGCCAGCAGCTTGGGCGGCGGGACTAGATTCAATGAGCAGTTCTTC. The encoded protein is CASSLGGGTRFNEQFF.

Notes on this clone: A much larger clone lies one base from this, so it may be a read error. The V call is TRBV11-2, the J call TRBJ2-2; D remains unclear. The CDR3 covers 11 residues. Germline-derived CDR1 and CDR2 are SGHAT and FQNNGV. The V end was cut by 10 bases, the J end by 9 bases, with 12 bases between. The CDR3 DNA reads as TGTGCCAACACCACTAACCGGGAGCTGTTTTTT. Translation gives CANTTNRELFF.

The chain is built from TRBV11-2 and TRBJ2-4; D gene ambiguous. V lost 0 bases and J lost 0, with 9 bases in between. This CDR3 spans 16 amino acids. The germline gives CDR1 SGHAT, CDR2 FQNNGV. The CDR3 DNA reads as TGTGCCAGCAGCTTAGATCTGACACTAGCCAAAAACATTCAGTACTTC. It translates to CASSLDLTLAKNIQYF.

V and J are TRBV7-8 and TRBJ1-2, with D unclear. Deletions cut 2 bases from V and 5 bases from J, with 12 bases between. Looked up from germline, CDR1 is SGHVS and CDR2 is FQNEAQ. The CDR3 is made up of 14 amino acids. The CDR3, as DNA: TGTGCCAGCAGCTTAACACCGGATGTTTATGGCTACACCTTC. Its translation: CASSLTPDVYGYTF. Looking up the rest from reference TRBV7-8 and TRBJ1-2 gives the full variable domain: GAGVSQSPRYKVAKRGQDVALRCDPISGHVSLFWYQQALGQGPEFLTYFQNEAQLDKSGLPSDRFFAERPEGSVSTLKIQRTQQEDSAVYLCASSLTPDVYGYTFGSGTRLTVV.